A single sample gave rise to the 13 T cell receptor beta chains below, sequenced in a study of T cells after yellow fever vaccination. TCRdb independently ran MiXCR on the 5' RACE reads; one entry per CDR3 protein. The table lists hundreds of thousands of distinct CDR3 sequences, roughly 12% of them singletons. This sample comprised PBMCs, obtained on the day of the yellow fever booster vaccination. These receptors were obtained from a man aged 30 to 45 who received the YFV17D yellow fever vaccine.

This clonotype has a handful of counts. J is TRBJ1-4 and V is TRBV30; 8 nucleotides match TRBD1. The CDR3 is 14 residues long. Trimming cost V 5 bases and J 8 bases; bases outside gene matches: 10. Per germline, CDR1 GTSNPN and CDR2 SVGIG (reference sequence). DNA of the CDR3: TGTGCCTGGCTCCCAGGGGGCGAGGTGGAAAAACTGTTTTTT. Protein product: CAWLPGGEVEKLFF.

This clonotype was picked up a small number of times. V gene TRBV7-2 combines with J gene TRBJ2-7, with D perhaps TRBD1 or TRBD2 (5 bases each). The CDR3 is 16 residues long. Germline-derived CDR1 and CDR2 are SGHTA and FQGNSA. V shed 3 bases and J shed 2 bases, with 17 bases lying between them. CDR3 in DNA: TGTGCCAGCAGCTTTGCTCGAGGGCAGGGCACCTACGAGCAGTACTTC. It is translated as CASSFARGQGTYEQYF.

The chain employs TRBV12-5 and TRBJ2-4; D possibly corresponds to TRBD1 (6 bases). From germline, CDR1 is LGHNT and CDR2 FRNRAP. Trimming cost V 7 bases and J 6 bases, with 16 bases left between them. The CDR3 is 14 residues long. The CDR3 loop reads CASAPGLGGNIQYF. CDR3 nucleotide sequence: TGTGCTAGTGCCCCCGGCCTAGGGGGAAACATTCAGTACTTC.

This clonotype was seen many times. The chain employs TRBV4-3 and TRBJ2-1, with TRBD2 matching 8 bases. This CDR3 region has 16 residues. Germline lookup yields CDR1 LGHNA and CDR2 YSLEER. J lost 8 bases, V lost 2 bases, and 11 bases had no gene match. The CDR3 reads CASSQSALAVDYEQFF. As DNA, the CDR3 is TGCGCCAGCAGCCAATCTGCACTAGCGGTCGACTATGAGCAGTTCTTC.

This clonotype came up a few times. CDR3 amino acids: CASSLSQGRDGYTF. CDR3 DNA sequence: TGTGCCAGCAGCTTATCCCAGGGGCGCGATGGCTACACCTTC. This chain joins TRBV7-8 and TRBJ1-2; D is perhaps TRBD1 (6 bases). With 2 bases removed from V and 6 bases from J, the gap between germline ends came to 13 bases. CDR1 SGHVS and CDR2 FQNEAQ come from the germline V gene. CDR3 size: 14 residues. Full variable domain (rest looked up from reference TRBV7-8 and TRBJ1-2): GAGVSQSPRYKVAKRGQDVALRCDPISGHVSLFWYQQALGQGPEFLTYFQNEAQLDKSGLPSDRFFAERPEGSVSTLKIQRTQQEDSAVYLCASSLSQGRDGYTFGSGTRLTVV.

The chain couples TRBV19 to TRBJ2-1; 8 positions agree with TRBD2. Losses at the gene ends were 9 bases for V and 9 bases for J; bases not matched to a gene: 13. The CDR3 is 14 residues long. Germline V gene lookup returns CDR1 LNHDA and CDR2 SQIVND (reference sequence). Here the CDR3 reads CASERGLVNGEQFF. The CDR3 DNA reads TGTGCCAGCGAAAGGGGACTAGTAAATGGTGAGCAGTTCTTC.

This clonotype appeared many times. The CDR3 reads CATGTGGPYEQYF. The CDR3 DNA reads as TGTGCCACAGGGACAGGGGGCCCCTACGAGCAGTACTTC. The chain is built from TRBV12-3 or TRBV12-4 and TRBJ2-7; 12 nucleotides match TRBD1. J was trimmed by 2 bases and V by 10 bases; bases with no gene match: 3. The CDR3 spans 13 residues.

This clonotype showed up many times. This chain connects TRBV10-3 to TRBJ2-3, with no clear D. This CDR3 has 14 amino acids. Germline V gene data show CDR1 as ENHRY and CDR2 as SYGVKD. Between the trimmed V and J ends, which lost 6 bases and 0 bases, there was a span of 10 bases. CDR3 bases: TGTGCCATCAGCGGAGAGGCCAGCACAGATACGCAGTATTTT. It specifies CAISGEASTDTQYF.

There are many counts of this clonotype. The CDR3 sequence: CASSEPGTGHEQYF. In nucleotides, the CDR3 is TGTGCCAGCAGTGAACCGGGGACAGGGCACGAGCAGTACTTC. The chain is built from TRBV27 and TRBJ2-7, with 9 positions matching TRBD1. Germline CDR1 reads MNHEY; CDR2 reads SMNVEV (reference sequence). V shed 5 bases and J 5 bases; nucleotides not matched to a gene: 7. CDR3 size: 14 residues.

This clonotype was observed a few times. V gene TRBV15 combines with J gene TRBJ2-7; 7 bases are shared with TRBD2. V lost 1 base and J lost 3; bases outside the gene matches: 3. Germline assignment: CDR1 LNHNV and CDR2 YYDKDF (reference sequence). The CDR3 runs 14 residues. In DNA, the CDR3 is TGTGCCACCAGCAGAGTGCGGGAGAGCTACGAGCAGTACTTC. Its translation: CATSRVRESYEQYF.

Only a few counts were recorded for this clonotype. The chain links TRBV5-1 to TRBJ1-1; D remains unclear. The CDR3 length is 15 residues. Germline-derived CDR1 and CDR2 are SGHRS and YFSETQ. Trimming pared 2 bases from V and 5 bases from J, leaving 16 bases between. Here the CDR3 reads CASSFSLRRGTEAFF. CDR3 DNA: TGCGCCAGCAGCTTCTCCTTAAGGAGAGGAACTGAAGCTTTCTTT.

This clonotype has only a few counts. The germline gene is not matched at one end of the junction; a read error may be the cause. The chain recombines TRBV20-1 with TRBJ2-5; 13 bases map to TRBD2. Germline V lookup: CDR1 DFQATT, CDR2 SNEGSKA (reference sequence). CDR3 size: 15 residues. The CDR3 reads CSASTRLAGGESQYF. In DNA, the CDR3 is TGCAGTGCTTCTACCAGACTAGCGGGAGGAGAGAGCCAGTACTTC.

There are a few counts of this clonotype. The chain combines TRBV30 with TRBJ2-7; 12 bases line up with TRBD2. Trimming cost V 7 bases and J 4 bases; bases outside gene matches: 20. The germline V gene has CDR1 GTSNPN and CDR2 SVGIG (reference sequence). The CDR3 runs 18 residues. CDR3 sequence: CALEGIGLAGGPGYEQYF. The CDR3 bases are TGTGCCTTGGAGGGCATAGGGCTAGCGGGAGGGCCGGGATACGAGCAGTACTTC. The full variable domain, its missing parts supplied by reference TRBV30 and TRBJ2-7, is SQTIHQWPATLVQPVGSPLSLECTVEGTSNPNLYWYRQAAGRGLQLLFYSVGIGQISSEVPQNLSASRPQDRQFILSSKKLLLSDSGFYLCALEGIGLAGGPGYEQYFGPGTRLTVT.